A selection of T cell receptor beta chains follows, all from one sample in a study of T cells in Graves' hyperthyroidism and ophthalmopathy. TCRdb passed the multiplex PCR reads through MiXCR, listing each CDR3 protein once. The sample shows around 440,000 distinct CDR3 sequences, around 14% of them seen only once. The sequenced material came from blood. These receptor sequences come from a woman aged 18-29 years with Graves' hyperthyroidism. The CDR3 runs from the conserved cysteine through the conserved F or W. Fields, in order: V gene, J gene, D gene, CDR3 protein. D genes are given only for firm matches.

>TRBV11-2|TRBJ2-7|.
CASSLGIKVDEQYF
>TRBV5-1|TRBJ1-1|.
CASSPQQVNTEAFF
>TRBV2|TRBJ2-3|TRBD1
CASTRDRGLTQYF
>TRBV20-1|TRBJ2-7|.
CSASQTTAGEQYF
>TRBV20-1|TRBJ2-1|TRBD2
CSASGTSGSNEQFF
>TRBV14|TRBJ2-2|.
CASSQERRWWELFF
>TRBV5-1|TRBJ1-2|TRBD1
CASSSGTGGDLLYGYTF
>TRBV11-2|TRBJ1-5|TRBD1
CASSLRTGAREPQHF
>TRBV7-9|TRBJ2-7|.
CASSSYGPYEQYF
>TRBV2|TRBJ2-1|TRBD1
CASTLWTGVLYNEQFF
>TRBV20-1|TRBJ1-1|.
CSAREYTLGNTEAFF
>TRBV6-1|TRBJ2-2|TRBD2
CAVQAGSRGGELFF
>TRBV7-9|TRBJ1-1|.
CASSAITGMNTEAFF
>TRBV20-1|TRBJ1-1|.
CSASGRGNTEAFF
>TRBV27|TRBJ1-4|.
CASSPEVGPEKLFF
>TRBV6-1|TRBJ1-2|.
CASSHPNRGYGYTF
>TRBV3-1|TRBJ2-2|.
CASSHRQTYTGELFF
>TRBV12-3/TRBV12-4|TRBJ1-5|.
CASSATGYNQPQHF
>TRBV20-1|TRBJ2-7|.
CSVAGNSIDEQYF
>TRBV14|TRBJ2-5|.
CASSHSSPETQYF
>TRBV3-1|TRBJ1-1|.
CASSQDRSNTEAFF
>TRBV7-3|TRBJ2-5|TRBD2
CASSYNGGRAEGETQYF
>TRBV20-1|TRBJ1-1|.
CSAERGGGSGTEAFF